A single sample gave rise to the 20 T cell receptor beta chains below, sequenced in a study of blood T cell repertoires in COVID-19. The assay was immunoSEQ multiplex PCR, and TCRdb's table has in-frame clones only and misses some. This table has tens of thousands of clones, 89% appearing once. Sample: peripheral blood. Source of these receptors: a human donor in a cohort sampled during active COVID-19.

The chain is built from TRBV3-1 (or the pseudogene TRBV3-2) and TRBJ2-7; 10 nucleotides match TRBD2. The CDR3 contains 15 residues. With 4 bases clipped from V and 2 bases from J, the junction kept 5 bases outside the gene matches. Germline V gene data show CDR1 as LGHDT and CDR2 as YNNKEL (reference sequence). The CDR3: CASSRGLAVTYEQYF. As DNA, the CDR3 is TGTGCCAGCAGCCGTGGACTAGCGGTGACCTACGAGCAGTACTTC.

The gene calls are TRBV27 and TRBJ1-4; D unresolved. The CDR3 has 15 residues. V was pared by 5 bases and J by 1 base, with 11 bases between. Looked up from germline, CDR1 is MNHEY and CDR2 is SMNVEV (reference sequence). CDR3 coding DNA: TGTGCCAGCAGTCCCCGACTGCAAACTAATGAAAAACTGTTTTTT. As protein: CASSPRLQTNEKLFF. Together with reference TRBV27 and TRBJ1-4, the CDR3 gives the full variable domain: EAQVTQNPRYLITVTGKKLTVTCSQNMNHEYMSWYRQDPGLGLRQIYYSMNVEVTDKGDVPEGYKVSRKEKRNFPLILESPSPNQTSLYFCASSPRLQTNEKLFFGSGTQLSVL.

In nucleotides, the CDR3 is TGCGCCAGCAGCTTGGGCGTGGGAGGGGAAAAACTGTTTTTT. Protein sequence: CASSLGVGGEKLFF. The chain has TRBV5-1 and TRBJ1-4; D gene ambiguous. The ends were cut back, 0 bases at V and 8 bases at J, with 11 bases in the middle. This CDR3 is 14 amino acids long. Germline CDR1 is SGHRS and CDR2 is YFSETQ.

This clone is a singleton in its sample. The rearrangement uses TRBV6-2 or TRBV6-3 and TRBJ1-5; D call uncertain. This CDR3 contains 15 residues. V was trimmed by 4 bases and J by 5 bases, leaving 15 bases between them. The V gene's germline CDR1 is MNHEY and CDR2 SVGEGT. This chain's CDR3 is CASSLGFRSDQPQHF. In DNA form, the CDR3 reads TGTGCCAGCAGTTTGGGTTTCCGCAGCGATCAGCCCCAGCATTTT.

The chain couples TRBV19 to TRBJ2-7; 7 nucleotides align to TRBD2. The germline V gene has CDR1 LNHDA and CDR2 SQIVND (reference sequence). There are 15 residues in the CDR3. The junction had 6 bases not matched to a gene; V was cut back by 2 bases and J by 2 bases. CDR3 bases: TGTGCCAGTAGTATATTGGTAGGACTAGCCTACGAGCAGTACTTC. Translated: CASSILVGLAYEQYF.

CDR3 residues: CASSQDTGTYEQYF. The CDR3 nucleotides are TGTGCCAGCAGCCAAGACACAGGGACCTACGAGCAGTACTTC. The V and J genes are TRBV3-1 (or the pseudogene TRBV3-2) and TRBJ2-7; TRBD1 might be the D (6 bases). This CDR3 is built from 14 residues. The V gene's germline CDR1 is LGHDT and CDR2 YNNKEL (reference sequence). V lost 0 bases to trimming and J lost 2 bases, with 8 bases between them.

This clone occurred a few times. J is TRBJ1-6 and V is TRBV4-1; D gene uncertain. The CDR3 extends over 15 amino acids. Germline assignment: CDR1 MGHRA and CDR2 YSYEKL. Trimming removed 4 bases at V and 7 bases at J, with 14 bases between. CDR3 in DNA: TGCGCCAGCAGCCCTACAGCGGGTGTAAATTCACCCCTCCACTTT. Translating gives CASSPTAGVNSPLHF.

The chain couples TRBV7-2 to TRBJ2-5, with 11 bases lining up with TRBD2. Trimming removed 0 bases from V and 4 bases from J; junction bases left unmatched: 7. The CDR3 consists of 17 residues. CDR1 and CDR2 from the germline V gene are SGHTA and FQGNSA. In DNA, the CDR3 is TGTGCCAGCAGCTTAGCTAGCGGGGGGGCTTCTGGAGAGACCCAGTACTTC. This encodes CASSLASGGASGETQYF.

The CDR3 nucleotides read TGTGCCAGCAGCCCCAGGACAGGGGCGGACGGCTACACCTTC. Translating it yields CASSPRTGADGYTF. The chain combines TRBV5-4 with TRBJ1-2; 9 positions agree with TRBD1. The V segment lost 4 bases and the J segment 8 bases; nucleotides outside the gene matches: 9. The germline V gene has CDR1 SGHNT and CDR2 YYREEE (reference sequence). The CDR3 runs 14 residues.

J is TRBJ1-2 and V is TRBV7-9; TRBD1 aligns across 7 bases. Germline assignment: CDR1 SEHNR and CDR2 FQNEAQ (reference sequence). V lost 4 bases to trimming and J lost 7 bases; unmatched junction nucleotides: 6. The CDR3 spans 13 residues. This CDR3 is CASSSGTDGGYTF. CDR3 DNA sequence: TGTGCCAGCAGCTCAGGGACAGATGGTGGCTACACCTTC.

In its sample, this clone was seen a few times. The gene calls are TRBV5-1 and TRBJ1-3; D not resolved. This CDR3 spans 14 amino acids. Germline V gives CDR1 SGHRS, CDR2 YFSETQ. V lost 0 bases and J lost 4, with 8 bases in between. CDR3 DNA: TGCGCCAGCAGCTTGGGGCAGGTCGGAAACACCATATATTTT. Protein product: CASSLGQVGNTIYF.

The chain recombines TRBV18 with TRBJ1-2, with 7 nucleotides matching TRBD1. CDR3 length equals 15 residues. CDR1 KGHSH and CDR2 LQKENI come from the germline V gene. J lost 4 bases, V lost 6 bases, and 11 bases had no gene match. CDR3 in DNA: TGTGCCAGCTCCGCCGGGACAGATTTTGGCTATGGCTACACCTTC. This encodes CASSAGTDFGYGYTF.

The chain combines TRBV2 with TRBJ1-5, with D maybe TRBD1 (6 bases). The CDR3 is 15 residues long. The germline CDR1 and CDR2 sequences are SNHLY and FYNNEI. Trimming pared 6 bases from V and 0 bases from J, leaving 12 bases between. The CDR3 bases are TGTGCCAGCAGCACAGGGACCATTAGCAATCAGCCCCAGCATTTT. Protein sequence: CASSTGTISNQPQHF. The complete variable domain, with remaining parts taken from reference TRBV2 and TRBJ1-5, reads EPEVTQTPSHQVTQMGQEVILRCVPISNHLYFYWYRQILGQKVEFLVSFYNNEISEKSEIFDDQFSVERPDGSNFTLKIRSTKLEDSAMYFCASSTGTISNQPQHFGDGTRLSIL.

The J gene is TRBJ1-5, the V gene TRBV4-3; possibly TRBD1 for D (6 bases). Germline loops: CDR1 LGHNA, CDR2 YSLEER. The V end lost 0 bases, the J end lost 3 bases, and 15 bases lay between the germline ends. This CDR3 region has 17 residues. CDR3 amino acids: CASSQEAVAGANQPQHF. CDR3 DNA: TGCGCCAGCAGCCAAGAGGCGGTGGCAGGGGCCAATCAGCCCCAGCATTTT.

The rearrangement links TRBV3-1 (or the pseudogene TRBV3-2) to TRBJ1-1, with D tentatively TRBD1 (5 bases). Trimming took off 0 bases at V and 3 bases at J, with 8 bases between the two ends. The CDR3 runs 14 residues. CDR1 and CDR2 from the germline V gene are LGHDT and YNNKEL (reference sequence). As DNA, the CDR3 is TGTGCCAGCAGCCAAGATCAGGGTTACACTGAAGCTTTCTTT. Translation gives CASSQDQGYTEAFF.

The rearrangement uses TRBV6-5 and TRBJ1-1; 8 bases line up with TRBD1. Germline V lookup: CDR1 MNHEY, CDR2 SVGAGI. The trim removed 4 bases at V and 3 bases at J, leaving 1 base unmatched. This CDR3 spans 13 amino acids. In nucleotides, the CDR3 is TGTGCCAGCAGTTTACAGGGGGACACTGAAGCTTTCTTT. Translating it yields CASSLQGDTEAFF.

The chain carries TRBV5-4 and TRBJ2-6; D is possibly TRBD2 (6 bases). Germline V gives CDR1 SGHNT, CDR2 YYREEE (reference sequence). V was pared by 5 bases and J by 0 bases, with 18 bases between. This CDR3 comprises 18 residues. The CDR3 nucleotides read TGTGCCAGCAGTCTGAAATCGGGGGTAAGCTCTGGGGCCAACGTCCTGACTTTC. It encodes CASSLKSGVSSGANVLTF.

The chain links TRBV15 to TRBJ1-1; maybe TRBD1 (6 bases). Germline CDR1 is LNHNV and CDR2 is YYDKDF (reference sequence). This CDR3 comprises 15 residues. Between the trimmed V and J ends, which lost 0 bases and 4 bases, there was a span of 12 bases. CDR3 DNA: TGTGCCACCAGCAGAGATCAGGGGAGAGTCACTGAAGCTTTCTTT. Amino acids: CATSRDQGRVTEAFF. The complete variable domain, with remaining parts taken from reference TRBV15 and TRBJ1-1, reads DAMVIQNPRYQVTQFGKPVTLSCSQTLNHNVMYWYQQKSSQAPKLLFHYYDKDFNNEADTPDNFQSRRPNTSFCFLDIRSPGLGDTAMYLCATSRDQGRVTEAFFGQGTRLTVV.

The V call is TRBV5-1, the J call TRBJ1-1; TRBD1 matches at 7 bases. The V gene end was trimmed by 0 bases and the J gene end by 3 bases; junction bases not matched to a gene: 5. This CDR3 has 15 amino acids. In germline, CDR1 is SGHRS, CDR2 YFSETQ. The CDR3 DNA reads TGCGCCAGCAGCTTGGGCGGGACAGTATACACTGAAGCTTTCTTT. The encoded protein is CASSLGGTVYTEAFF. The variable domain in full, with the rest retrieved from reference TRBV5-1 and TRBJ1-1, is KAGVTQTPRYLIKTRGQQVTLSCSPISGHRSVSWYQQTPGQGLQFLFEYFSETQRNKGNFPGRFSGRQFSNSRSEMNVSTLELGDSALYLCASSLGGTVYTEAFFGQGTRLTVV.

The chain joins TRBV19 to TRBJ2-7; no firm D call. Trimming stripped 3 bases from V and 0 bases from J, with 9 bases between. Germline V lookup: CDR1 LNHDA, CDR2 SQIVND (reference sequence). The CDR3 contains 14 residues. The CDR3 here is CASSILDGSYEQYF. The CDR3 nucleotides read TGTGCCAGTAGTATCCTAGACGGCTCCTACGAGCAGTACTTC.